A single sample is the source of the 6 T cell receptor beta chains below, sequenced in a study of graft-versus-host responses after intestinal transplantation. Measured with immunoSEQ multiplex PCR; TCRdb has only the in-frame clones, and not every one. The sample shows 74,000 or so clones, approximately 92% of them seen only once. The starting material was PBMCs, obtained 98 days after intestinal transplantation. These receptors were collected from a human patient who received an intestinal transplant, so some T cells may come from the graft donor.

The chain links TRBV6-5 to TRBJ2-1, with D possibly being TRBD1 (6 bases). The CDR3 runs 16 residues. Trimming cost V 4 bases and J 0 bases, with 13 bases left between them. Germline V gene sequence: CDR1 MNHEY, CDR2 SVGAGI. The CDR3 loop is CASSFLRGSSYNEQFF. Here the CDR3 DNA reads TGTGCCAGCAGTTTCCTTAGGGGGAGCTCCTACAATGAGCAGTTCTTC.

V usage is TRBV27 and J usage is TRBJ1-1; D remains unclear. Germline CDR1 and CDR2: MNHEY and SMNVEV (reference sequence). CDR3 length: 13 residues. V was pared by 2 bases and J by 1 base, with 5 bases between. The CDR3 region is CASSLHSNTEAFF. In nucleotides, the CDR3 is TGTGCCAGCAGTTTACACTCGAACACTGAAGCTTTCTTT.

V is TRBV30 and J is TRBJ1-3, with unresolved D. V was trimmed by 0 bases and J by 8 bases, leaving 14 bases between them. Germline-derived CDR1 and CDR2 are GTSNPN and SVGIG (reference sequence). CDR3 length equals 14 residues. The CDR3 reads CAWSVQFRWDTIYF. The CDR3 region has the DNA TGTGCCTGGAGTGTACAATTCCGTTGGGACACCATATATTTT.

The J gene is TRBJ1-4, the V gene TRBV28; the D gene is possibly TRBD1 (5 bases). Germline lookup yields CDR1 MDHEN and CDR2 SYDVKM. Trimming took 6 bases from V and 4 from J, leaving 18 bases between them. The CDR3 consists of 16 residues. The CDR3 nucleotides are TGTGCCAGCAGGAACGGAGGGACGGATAATAATGAAAAACTGTTTTTT. This encodes CASRNGGTDNNEKLFF.

The J gene is TRBJ2-4, the V gene TRBV7-9; D gene uncertain. The germline V and J ends were trimmed by 5 bases and 0 bases, with 20 bases remaining between them. This CDR3 has 18 amino acids. Germline V CDR1 and CDR2: SEHNR, FQNEAQ (reference sequence). The CDR3: CASSPNVAQLLAKNIQYF. Here the CDR3 DNA reads TGTGCCAGCAGCCCTAACGTCGCGCAGCTACTAGCCAAAAACATTCAGTACTTC.

This clone has only one observation. The chain has TRBV9 and TRBJ1-1; D gene uncertain. The CDR3 sequence is 15 residues long. The V end lost 0 bases, the J end lost 1 base, and 10 bases lay between the germline ends. CDR1 and CDR2 from the germline V gene are SGDLS and YYNGEE. This CDR3 reads CASSVDGGSNTEAFF. The CDR3 DNA reads as TGTGCCAGCAGCGTAGATGGTGGGTCGAACACTGAAGCTTTCTTT.